The next 25 T cell receptor beta chains were all read from a single sample in a study of T cells in Graves' hyperthyroidism and ophthalmopathy. The source material, RNA transcripts, was used to amplify TCR beta CDR3 regions. During a first-round RT-PCR of the TCR CDR3, the HTBI primer set was used. TCRdb redid the calling of the multiplex PCR reads with MiXCR, one entry per CDR3 protein. The sample includes hundreds of thousands of distinct CDR3 sequences, approximately 15% of them seen just once. Sequenced material: blood. The origin of the receptors is a woman in her late teens or twenties with Graves' hyperthyroidism.

This clonotype has a count of ten or more. V and J are TRBV6-6 and TRBJ1-4; 8 nucleotides match TRBD1. This CDR3 is 17 amino acids long. V lost 0 bases to trimming and J lost 8 bases; unmatched junction nucleotides: 11. The germline V gene has CDR1 MNHNY and CDR2 SVGAGI (reference sequence). CDR3 sequence: CASSYSDTTGEREKLFF. The DNA for the CDR3 is TGTGCCAGCAGTTACTCTGACACGACAGGGGAACGGGAAAAACTGTTTTTT.

At least ten counts were recorded for this clonotype. The gene calls are TRBV15 and TRBJ2-5, with TRBD1 matching over 7 bases. The CDR3 spans 13 residues. The germline V gene encodes CDR1 LNHNV and CDR2 YYDKDF (reference sequence). V gave up 8 bases and J gave up 1 base; unmatched junction bases: 4. The CDR3 protein is CATERDSQETQYF. CDR3 nucleotide sequence: TGTGCCACCGAACGGGACAGCCAAGAGACCCAGTACTTC.

This clonotype occurred many times. CDR3 in amino acids: CSALLRGEQFF. The CDR3 coding sequence is TGCAGCGCACTCCTAAGAGGCGAGCAGTTCTTC. The rearrangement uses TRBV29-1 and TRBJ2-1; D not resolved. Germline CDR1 and CDR2: SQVTM and ANQGSEA. CDR3 size: 11 residues. V lost 7 bases, J lost 10 bases, and 14 bases lay in between.

The chain combines TRBV6-1 with TRBJ2-2; TRBD2 aligns across 13 bases. In germline, CDR1 is MNHNS, CDR2 SASEGT. The CDR3 extends over 15 amino acids. Trimming cost V 9 bases and J 6 bases; bases outside gene matches: 7. The CDR3 is CASQTSGRSAGELFF. The CDR3 nucleotides read TGTGCCAGTCAGACTAGCGGGAGGTCGGCCGGGGAGCTGTTTTTT.

Concerning this clonotype itself: A read error may explain this, as a much larger clone is one base away. This sequence joins TRBV5-1 and TRBJ2-1; 10 bases align to TRBD2. From germline, CDR1 is SGHRS and CDR2 YFSETQ. The CDR3 runs 16 residues. CDR3 residues: CASSFGLAADYNEQLF. Here the CDR3 DNA reads TGCGCCAGCAGCTTCGGACTAGCGGCCGATTACAATGAGCAGCTCTTC.

This clonotype was observed a few times. The chain combines TRBV14 with TRBJ1-4; D is possibly TRBD1 (5 bases). V lost 0 bases and J 8 bases, leaving 13 bases between the germline ends. Per the germline V gene, CDR1 is SGHDN and CDR2 is FVKESK. CDR3 length equals 15 residues. The CDR3 nucleotides are TGTGCCAGCAGCCAAGAACGCGGTTCAGGGGAAAAACTGTTTTTT. Translation: CASSQERGSGEKLFF.

The sample holds many counts of this clonotype. The rearrangement uses TRBV12-3 or TRBV12-4 and TRBJ1-1; D possibly corresponds to TRBD1 (6 bases). The V end lost 4 bases, the J end lost 7 bases, and 19 bases lay between the germline ends. CDR3 size: 15 residues. CDR3 sequence: CASSSTGYSNFEAFF. DNA of the CDR3: TGTGCCAGCAGTTCTACAGGGTATTCAAACTTTGAAGCTTTCTTT.

This clonotype occurred many times. V usage is TRBV11-3 and J usage is TRBJ1-3, with D perhaps TRBD1 (5 bases). Germline CDR1 reads SGHNT; CDR2 reads YENEEA. The CDR3 runs 16 residues. V lost 3 bases to trimming and J lost 3 bases, with 15 bases between them. CDR3 in DNA: TGTGCCAGCAGCTTTCGACCCAGGGAGTTTGGAAACACCATATATTTT. Protein sequence: CASSFRPREFGNTIYF.

This clonotype turned up a few times. Germline and junction disagree at one end, which may indicate a read error. V gene TRBV7-7 combines with J gene TRBJ2-3, with D possibly called TRBD1 or TRBD2 (5 bases each). This CDR3 is 15 amino acids long. Germline values: CDR1 SSHAT, CDR2 FNYEAQ (reference sequence). In DNA, the CDR3 is TGTGCTAGCAGCTTAGGGGACGGATACACAGATACGCAGTATTTT. This codes for CASSLGDGYTDTQYF.

There are many counts of this clonotype. This sequence joins TRBV15 and TRBJ1-1; D uncertain. Germline-derived CDR1 and CDR2 are LNHNV and YYDKDF (reference sequence). The length of the CDR3 is 14 residues. V was cut by 1 base and J by 0 bases, with 6 bases left in between. In nucleotides, the CDR3 is TGTGCCACCAGCAGAGGAAAGGTGAACACTGAAGCTTTCTTT. Translating it yields CATSRGKVNTEAFF. The variable domain in full, with the rest retrieved from reference TRBV15 and TRBJ1-1, is DAMVIQNPRYQVTQFGKPVTLSCSQTLNHNVMYWYQQKSSQAPKLLFHYYDKDFNNEADTPDNFQSRRPNTSFCFLDIRSPGLGDTAMYLCATSRGKVNTEAFFGQGTRLTVV.

This clonotype was counted many times. This chain connects TRBV7-3 to TRBJ2-1; D is unclear. The CDR3 has 17 amino acids. Per germline, CDR1 SGHTA and CDR2 FQGTGA. V was clipped by 1 base and J by 0 bases, with 13 bases between them. The CDR3 DNA sequence: TGTGCCAGCAGCTTAATGCCGCAGACGAGCTCCTACAATGAGCAGTTCTTC. As protein: CASSLMPQTSSYNEQFF. Full variable domain (rest looked up from reference TRBV7-3 and TRBJ2-1): GAGVSQTPSNKVTEKGKYVELRCDPISGHTALYWYRQSLGQGPEFLIYFQGTGAADDSGLPNDRFFAVRPEGSVSTLKIQRTERGDSAVYLCASSLMPQTSSYNEQFFGPGTRLTVL.

This clonotype was picked up a small number of times. The chain joins TRBV9 to TRBJ2-1; 9 nucleotides agree with TRBD1. Germline V gene data show CDR1 as SGDLS and CDR2 as YYNGEE. The CDR3 contains 14 residues. Trimming took 4 bases from V and 9 from J; bases not matched to a gene: 8. CDR3 coding DNA: TGTGCCAGCAGCACCCGGGACAGGGACTTTGAGCAGTTCTTC. The encoded protein is CASSTRDRDFEQFF.

This clonotype has at least ten counts. This chain uses TRBV7-9 with TRBJ2-7; no clear D. CDR1 is SEHNR, CDR2 FQNEAQ, per germline (reference sequence). The CDR3 is 15 amino acids. The V end was cut by 2 bases, the J end by 4 bases, with 15 bases between. The chain's CDR3 is CASSLSPGRAYEQYF. As DNA, the CDR3 is TGTGCCAGCAGCTTATCACCGGGTAGGGCTTACGAGCAGTACTTC.

This clonotype came up many times. This CDR3 is CASSVELRGYNEQFF. CDR3 DNA: TGTGCCAGCAGCGTAGAATTGAGGGGCTACAATGAGCAGTTCTTC. This chain links TRBV9 with TRBJ2-1; D possibly uses TRBD1 or TRBD2 (5 bases each). Trimming took 0 bases from V and 3 from J, leaving 10 bases between them. Germline lookup yields CDR1 SGDLS and CDR2 YYNGEE. The CDR3 totals 15 residues.

This clonotype was seen a handful of times. The chain has TRBV2 and TRBJ1-5; D remains unclear. The germline V and J ends were trimmed by 2 bases and 6 bases, with 23 bases remaining between them. This CDR3 is 18 amino acids long. The germline gives CDR1 SNHLY, CDR2 FYNNEI. For the CDR3, the DNA is TGTGCCAGCAGTGAACTTGGAGGGTTTGGGTCCCTAACTCAGCCCCAGCATTTT. It yields the protein CASSELGGFGSLTQPQHF.

The sample holds many counts of this clonotype. The genes are TRBV27 and TRBJ2-1, with TRBD2 matching over 8 bases. The CDR3 is 14 residues long. Unmatched junction bases numbered 9, after V lost 6 bases and J lost 8 bases. Germline CDR1 MNHEY, CDR2 SMNVEV (reference sequence). CDR3 DNA sequence: TGTGCCAGCAGGGGACTAGGGAGATTCGATGAGCAGTTCTTC. Translation gives CASRGLGRFDEQFF.

This clonotype was seen a handful of times. The chain carries TRBV5-4 and TRBJ2-2, with a possible D match to TRBD2 (6 bases). The ends were cut back, 4 bases at V and 4 bases at J, with 11 bases in the middle. This CDR3 is built from 14 residues. Germline loops: CDR1 SGHNT, CDR2 YYREEE (reference sequence). The DNA of the CDR3 is TGTGCCAGCAGCCAGACTAGGGCCACCGGGGAGCTGTTTTTT. Protein: CASSQTRATGELFF.

The rearrangement uses TRBV15 and TRBJ1-2; 9 bases are shared with TRBD1. The V segment lost 5 bases and the J segment 3 bases; nucleotides outside the gene matches: 7. CDR1 and CDR2 (germline): LNHNV, YYDKDF (reference sequence). This CDR3 contains 15 residues. The CDR3 DNA follows: TGTGCCACCAGCCGAACAGGGGGCTCAGACTATGGCTACACCTTC. Encoded protein: CATSRTGGSDYGYTF.

This clonotype was picked up many times. The chain carries TRBV28 and TRBJ2-1; 9 bases line up with TRBD2. Germline-derived CDR1 and CDR2 are MDHEN and SYDVKM. The V segment lost 4 bases and the J segment 4 bases; nucleotides outside the gene matches: 8. This CDR3 region has 16 residues. The CDR3 is CASSSTGTSIYNEQFF. CDR3 coding DNA: TGTGCCAGCAGTTCCACCGGGACTAGCATATACAATGAGCAGTTCTTC.

The chain uses TRBV10-3 and TRBJ1-2; the D gene is possibly TRBD1 (6 bases). The germline gives CDR1 ENHRY, CDR2 SYGVKD. The CDR3 spans 13 residues. V gave up 11 bases and J gave up 9 bases, with 22 bases separating them. The CDR3 DNA follows: TGTGCCTTCGCGGGGGCCGGGGGTAGAAGCTACACCTTC. This codes for CAFAGAGGRSYTF.

The rearrangement uses TRBV10-3 and TRBJ2-3, with 10 bases that match TRBD2. Germline V gene lookup returns CDR1 ENHRY and CDR2 SYGVKD. The CDR3 totals 17 residues. The J segment lost 5 bases and the V segment lost 3 bases, leaving 11 bases of the junction unmatched. This chain's CDR3 is CAISDIASGGVGDTQYF. Written as DNA, the CDR3 is TGTGCCATCAGTGATATAGCTAGCGGGGGCGTCGGAGATACGCAGTATTTT.

This clonotype was observed a handful of times. The rearrangement links TRBV14 to TRBJ1-1; 7 nucleotides line up with TRBD1. The germline V gene encodes CDR1 SGHDN and CDR2 FVKESK. The CDR3 totals 21 residues. The V and J ends lost 1 base and 3 bases, in that order; junction bases with no gene match: 23. CDR3 in amino acids: CASSQVDALGDRKIFYTEAFF. CDR3 DNA: TGTGCCAGCAGCCAAGTTGACGCCCTAGGGGACAGAAAAATTTTTTACACTGAAGCTTTCTTT. Full variable domain (remainder filled in from reference TRBV14 and TRBJ1-1): EAGVTQFPSHSVIEKGQTVTLRCDPISGHDNLYWYRRVMGKEIKFLLHFVKESKQDESGMPNNRFLAERTGGTYSTLKVQPAELEDSGVYFCASSQVDALGDRKIFYTEAFFGQGTRLTVV.

This clonotype was seen a few times. This chain connects TRBV6-9 to TRBJ1-2; D is unclear. Deletions cut 0 bases from V and 0 bases from J, with 14 bases between. This CDR3 contains 17 residues. The germline V gene has CDR1 MNHGY and CDR2 SVAAGI. DNA for the CDR3: TGTGCCAGCAGTTATTCTGGACGGATCACTACTAACTATGGCTACACCTTC. As protein: CASSYSGRITTNYGYTF.

This clonotype came up a few times. The genes are TRBV4-2 and TRBJ2-1; D is unclear. Trimming stripped 4 bases from V and 9 bases from J, with 10 bases between. Germline assignment: CDR1 LGHNA and CDR2 YNFKEQ. The CDR3 extends over 12 amino acids. The CDR3: CASSPPRSEQFF. CDR3 nucleotide sequence: TGTGCCAGCAGCCCTCCCAGGAGTGAGCAGTTCTTC.

This clonotype showed up just a few times. The V gene is TRBV12-5, the J gene TRBJ2-2; TRBD1 matches 9 bases. There are 17 residues in the CDR3. With 1 base clipped from V and 4 bases from J, the junction kept 7 bases outside the gene matches. Germline CDR1 and CDR2: LGHNT and FRNRAP. DNA for the CDR3: TGTGCTAGTGGTTTGGCGACGGGACAGGGCGTCACCGGGGAGCTGTTTTTT. Its protein is CASGLATGQGVTGELFF.